This TCR beta chain was identified during a study of blood T cell repertoires in COVID-19. The wider study: From T cells, B-cell-depleted T cells, or PBMCs came the material, which was cDNA or gDNA.

V was clipped by 1 base and J by 4 bases, with 14 bases between them. Germline V gene lookup returns CDR1 LNHNV and CDR2 YYDKDF (reference sequence). There are 15 residues in the CDR3. TCRdb's table, derived via immunoSEQ multiplex PCR, lists solely in-frame clones and lacks some. This table holds 200,000 to 250,000 clones, around 82% found once. The TCR sequence derives from a human donor in a cohort sampled during active COVID-19. The sequenced sample consisted of peripheral blood. The chain is built from TRBV15 and TRBJ2-7, with D possibly being TRBD2 (6 bases). The DNA for the CDR3 is TGTGCCACCAGCAGAGGGGGAGGAGGGAATTACGAGCAGTACTTC. This codes for CATSRGGGGNYEQYF.